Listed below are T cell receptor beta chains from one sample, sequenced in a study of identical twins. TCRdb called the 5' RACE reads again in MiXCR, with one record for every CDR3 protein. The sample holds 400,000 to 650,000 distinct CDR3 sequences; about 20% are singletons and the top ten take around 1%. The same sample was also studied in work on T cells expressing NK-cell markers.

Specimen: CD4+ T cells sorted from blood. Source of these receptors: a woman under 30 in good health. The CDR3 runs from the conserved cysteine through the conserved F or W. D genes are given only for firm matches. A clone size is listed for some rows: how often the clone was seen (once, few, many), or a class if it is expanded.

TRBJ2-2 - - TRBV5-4 CASTSGWRNTGELFF TGTGCCAGCACCTCTGGGTGGAGGAACACCGGGGAGCTGTTTTTT
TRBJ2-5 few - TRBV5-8 CASSLVGTTWTQYF TGTGCCAGCAGCTTGGTCGGCACGACGTGGACCCAGTACTTC
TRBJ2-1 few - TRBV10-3 CAISEPPEEQFF TGTGCCATCAGTGAGCCCCCAGAGGAGCAGTTCTTC
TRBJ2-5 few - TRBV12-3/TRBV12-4 CASTLTTGPETQYF TGTGCCAGCACCCTGACTACAGGCCCGGAGACCCAGTACTTC
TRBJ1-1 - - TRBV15 CATSRDKQLTFHTEAFF TGTGCCACCAGCAGAGATAAACAGCTTACTTTCCACACTGAAGCTTTCTTT
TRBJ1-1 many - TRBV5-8 CASSLSPEAFF TGTGCCAGCAGCTTGAGCCCTGAAGCTTTCTTT
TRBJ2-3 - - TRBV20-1 CSARDPQQRTDTQYF TGCAGTGCTAGAGATCCCCAGCAGCGCACAGATACGCAGTATTTT
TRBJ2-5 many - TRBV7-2 CASSTRLQETQYF TGTGCCAGCAGCACGCGACTGCAAGAGACCCAGTACTTC
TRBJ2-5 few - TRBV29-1 CSVGRGGAETQYF TGCAGCGTTGGGCGTGGGGGGGCGGAGACCCAGTACTTC
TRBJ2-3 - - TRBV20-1 CSASSGHQANTQYF TGCAGTGCCAGTAGCGGACACCAAGCAAATACGCAGTATTTT
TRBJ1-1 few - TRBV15 CATSRDSGGWTEAFF TGTGCCACCAGCAGAGACTCCGGGGGCTGGACTGAAGCTTTCTTT
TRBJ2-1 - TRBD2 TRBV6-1 CASRSAGHYNEQFF TGTGCCAGCAGATCAGCGGGGCACTACAATGAGCAGTTCTTC
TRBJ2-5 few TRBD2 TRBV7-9 CASSLIAGAQETQYF TGTGCCAGCAGCTTGATAGCGGGGGCCCAAGAGACCCAGTACTTC
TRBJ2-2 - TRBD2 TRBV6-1 CASSKLAANTGELFF TGTGCCAGCAGCAAACTAGCGGCGAACACCGGGGAGCTGTTTTTT
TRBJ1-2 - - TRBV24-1 CATSDGTDDNYGYTF TGTGCCACCAGTGATGGGACCGACGATAATTATGGCTACACCTTC
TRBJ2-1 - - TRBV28 CASSPPSSNEQFF TGTGCCAGCAGTCCACCCTCCTCCAATGAGCAGTTCTTC
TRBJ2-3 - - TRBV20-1 CSGDRSTDTQYF TGCAGTGGGGACCGTTCCACAGATACGCAGTATTTT
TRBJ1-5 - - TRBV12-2 CASRSPQTCNQPQHF TGTGCAAGTCGCTCCCCACAGACTTGCAATCAGCCCCAGCATTTT
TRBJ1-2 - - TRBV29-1 CSVEGFLASFGYTF TGCAGCGTTGAAGGGTTTTTAGCGTCGTTTGGCTACACCTTC
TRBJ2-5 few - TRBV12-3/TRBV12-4 CASSPPLLETQYF TGTGCCAGCAGTCCGCCCCTACTCGAGACCCAGTACTTC